This T cell receptor beta chain was recovered during a study of cytomegalovirus exposure and HLA in healthy donors (dated by TCRdb to about 2017). In terms of the full investigation: In an earlier analysis of roughly 590 of the donors, 250 to 350 Gb of sequence data and 120 million or so unique TCR beta sequences from 150 million to 200 million T cells were reported. An early release covering about 600 HLA-typed donors comprised about 300 gigabases of sequencing data and 85 million to 100 million unique TCR sequences. The study aimed to test whether signatures of past pathogen exposure could be identified by cataloging public T cell receptors. Besides the first cohort of 550 to 750 subjects, a separate validation cohort made up of around 120 different subjects was used. Every repertoire in the discovery cohort had been generated on one and the same sequencing platform. The study profiled the T cell repertoires of under 700 subjects by immunosequencing and related them to cytomegalovirus serostatus. The number of donors typed differed by locus, with about 620-630 for A, B, C, DRB1 and DQB1, more than 500 for DQA1, about 610 for DPA1, and over 400 for DPB1. Genome-wide SNP genotypes for about 55% of the roughly 670 donors were used in a later genetic analysis, which treated that subset as a discovery cohort. High-throughput TCR immunosequencing, statistical association of individual TCRs with disease status, and machine learning were combined to predict cytomegalovirus infection status. An earlier analysis of about 600 of the donors used high-throughput TCR beta sequencing to judge whether each TCR beta V gene segment behaved as functional or pseudogenic. Of the 350 to 400 genotyped donors, about 80% fell in the genetic ancestry cluster associated with self-reported Caucasian donors. Across roughly 420 genotyped donors of the cohort, an average of approximately 240,000 unique TCR beta nucleotide sequences per donor were sequenced, and approximately 17% of those sequences were non-productive. Because of strong linkage in the cohort, roughly five DR-DQ haplotypes were treated as single units for association and clustering. In a later analysis, previously published TCR beta repertoires from 600 to 850 donors were re-analyzed and high-resolution HLA genotyping was added so that TCR occurrence patterns could be studied. In the later analysis, no new phenotypic data were used to find candidate immune exposures; instead, reliance was placed on TCR beta sequences and their occurrence across donors. HLA typing covered class I and class II loci at four-digit resolution. Donor age, sex, ethnicity and CMV serostatus were collected together with the repertoire data. The paper as a whole reports these results and caveats: The sequencing pipeline was judged likely to have produced a cluster of highly shared sequence variants as a technical artifact. Correlated functional status among segregating V segments might be attributable to linkage disequilibrium, but an unknown experimental factor could not be ruled out. A later analysis found that HLA-associated TCR beta chains were more clonally expanded and had lower generation probabilities than equally common non-associated chains. Because some donors lacked HLA typing at each locus, the association tests relied only on the typed subset. Most TCR sequences were seen in very few donors, while some public TCRs were found in many individuals. In a later analysis, some 18,000 TCR beta sequences were associated with specific HLA alleles at a false discovery rate of 0.05. Cytomegalovirus status was reported to be diagnosed by the classifier with high specificity and sensitivity in both the original and validation cohorts. Some IMGT-functional V segments, including TRBV6-2 and TRBV6-3, could not be told apart with the 87-base-pair reads, so those segments were excluded. Because counts were too low, roughly 16 rarely observed V segments, including chromosome 9 orphons, were left out of the earlier analysis of a few hundred of the donors. A later genetic analysis associated a missense DCLRE1C variant with V-gene and J-gene trimming of TCR beta chains, and an independent cohort replicated the association. Sequencing depth was assumed to be roughly uniform across donors in the presence/absence analyses, though that assumption may not hold. In an earlier analysis of some 500 of the donors, most TCR beta V segments appeared in productive rearrangements about 87% or about 30% of the time, broadly matching IMGT annotations. When HLA alleles, especially DR and DQ, strongly co-occurred, attributing TCR associations to individual alleles was difficult. According to a later analysis, most CMV-associated TCR beta chains appeared to be HLA-restricted, and the HLA associations seemed to be driven largely by CMV exposure. A few of the identified cytomegalovirus-associated TCR beta chains were confirmed in vitro to be specific for cytomegalovirus antigens. The authors suggested that the approach could potentially be extended to other disease states and immunological phenotypes. According to a later analysis, parvovirus B19, influenza, CMV and Epstein-Barr virus appeared linked to several top co-occurrence clusters. The cohort was sequenced for TCR beta chains only, and without alpha or paired-chain data the features that could be detected were limited. The study listed 150 to 200 TCR beta chains as associated with cytomegalovirus. A later analysis found that TCR association rates varied across HLA loci, with DRB1 alleles showing the most associated TCRs and HLA-C alleles the fewest. A further reported finding was that TCR beta sequences accurately predicted the HLA-A and HLA-B alleles for most subjects in the first cohort. In a later genetic analysis, fewer N-insertions in productive TCRs were reported among donors in an Asian-associated ancestry cluster than the roughly 700-donor mean. CMV serostatus was the only immune exposure information available for the cohort.

The cohort was made up of approximately 700 healthy bone marrow donors. At the time of sampling, every cohort member was nominally healthy, though immune exposures that went unrecorded were likely present. The donor tested CMV seronegative, placing the donor among the 350 or so seronegative members of the cohort. Each donor provided a peripheral blood sample, and peripheral blood mononuclear cells were used for TCR beta sequencing. Genomic DNA was extracted from the blood cell samples with the Qiagen DNeasy Blood Extraction Kit. The method was the immunoSEQ multiplex PCR assay. The multiplex PCR relied on a mix of 60 forward primers for TCR Vbeta segments and 13 reverse primers for TCR Jbeta segments. The CDR3 region of rearranged TCR beta genes was amplified from genomic DNA with a multiplex PCR assay. Amplified TCR beta libraries were sequenced as 87-base-pair reads on the Illumina HiSeq System. Per the source publication's procedure: A later analysis tallied about 77 million unique TCR beta chains across the 666 repertoires, and some 12 million of those chains were shared by two or more donors. To remove PCR and sequencing errors, raw reads were error-corrected and collapsed into unique sequences using a nearest-neighbor algorithm that merged closely related sequences. Alignment of CDR3 sequences to IMGT reference sequences was used to assign V, D and J gene segments. For a sequence to be retained, at least a six-nucleotide match to both a V gene segment and a J gene segment was required. Rearrangements were classified as productive when the CDR3 lacked stop codons and remained in frame with V and J, and all other rearrangements were classified as non-productive. CDR3 was defined by IMGT convention, running from the second conserved V-encoded cysteine to the conserved J-encoded phenylalanine. Sequences without an unambiguous match to a single V gene segment were excluded from the earlier analysis of 450 to 750 of the donors. In an earlier analysis of 587 of the donors, V segments were called functional above 56.7% productive rearrangements and were called segregating when the between-donor standard deviation exceeded 5%. A statistical classification framework was built to diagnose cytomegalovirus status from the catalog of TCR beta chain sequences. In a later analysis, TCR nucleotide sequences were compared against IMGT/GENE-DB human TR gene sequences so that V and J genes could be assigned. In a later analysis, CDR3 sequences and most-parsimonious VDJ recombination scenarios were assigned using the TCRdist pipeline. A later analysis defined each TCR beta chain by its CDR3 amino acid sequence plus V-gene family, and excluded reads lacking a unique V-gene family. As a way to deal with suspected cross-contamination and a sequencing artifact, a later analysis dropped approximately 570 nucleotide sequences that were highly shared and had low generation probability. In a later analysis, a clonal expansion index for each public chain was calculated from normalized within-repertoire ranks of inferred template counts. Generation probabilities in a later analysis came from a VDJ recombination model fitted to out-of-frame rearrangements, and those results were checked against IGoR. In a later analysis, TCR-TCR, TCR-HLA and TCR-CMV co-occurrence was scored with hypergeometric tests, and a repertoire-size bias correction was applied to TCR pairs. In a later analysis, false discovery rates were estimated by permuting HLA or CMV assignments 20 times. In a later analysis, co-occurring TCRs were grouped using DBSCAN, and TCRdist sequence similarity was added for clustering within HLA-allele-positive subsets. Repertoires with fewer than 30,000 or more than 120,000 public chains, plus five repertoires with anomalous nucleotide sharing, were excluded from co-occurrence clustering. TCRdb obtained this table from immuneACCESS and retained in-frame rearrangements with V and J assigned. These tables miss some clones; where compared with another copy, unresolved V genes account for less than half of the shortfall, and the remainder is unexplained. D and trimming were read from the DNA, whereas the V and J calls and clone size are those reported in that table. The table held for this sample gives about 140,000 clones. Of the sample, 0.8% to 1% is held by the ten largest clones.

In regard to this clone: The antigen it recognizes is unknown.

As encoded in the germline V gene, CDR1 is SGHVS while CDR2 is FQNEAQ. The CDR3, cysteine through phenylalanine, is 12 amino acids long. The read is trimmed to its CDR3 DNA, 36 bases read in frame from base 1. Relative to germline, V is 1 base shorter and J is 8 bases shorter, with 8 bases between their ends. What was sequenced was PBMCs. Rearrangement joined TRBV7-8 to TRBJ1-2, with the D segment identity uncertain. This receptor was taken from a male donor in good health and CMV-seronegative. The CDR3 is CASSLGEGGYTF. The DNA is TGTGCCAGCAGCTTAGGGGAGGGAGGCTACACCTTC.